A selection of T cell receptor beta chains follows, all from one sample in a study of regulatory T cells in long-lasting Graves disease. A single record per CDR3 protein comes from TCRdb applying MiXCR to the multiplex PCR reads. The data contain a few hundred thousand distinct CDR3 sequences, under 25% of them singletons. The source material was peripheral blood mononuclear cells (PBMCs), sampled when the disease was refractory, from a patient treated with antithyroid drugs. The source of these receptors is a female donor with Graves disease. CDR3s include the opening cysteine and the closing phenylalanine or tryptophan. Fields, in order: D gene, J gene, clone size, V gene, CDR3 protein, CDR3 DNA. A D gene is named only where the DNA matches it firmly. Size values are once, few and many counts, or a class for expanded clones, and some rows have none.

d_call: TRBD1
j_call: TRBJ2-7
clone_size: many
v_call: TRBV6-1
cdr3_aa: CASSGMGFGTDKREQYF
cdr3_nt: TGTGCCAGCAGTGGGATGGGTTTCGGGACAGACAAGAGGGAGCAGTACTTC

d_call: TRBD2
j_call: TRBJ2-5
clone_size: many
v_call: TRBV2
cdr3_aa: CASSQRAGGPKETQYF
cdr3_nt: TGTGCCAGCAGCCAGCGGGCGGGAGGGCCGAAGGAGACCCAGTACTTC

d_call: -
j_call: TRBJ1-6
clone_size: -
v_call: TRBV15
cdr3_aa: CATSRESRSSYNSPLHF
cdr3_nt: TGTGCCACCAGCAGAGAAAGTAGGAGCTCCTATAATTCACCCCTCCACTTT

d_call: -
j_call: TRBJ1-1
clone_size: few
v_call: TRBV7-9
cdr3_aa: CASSDPGHQNTEAFF
cdr3_nt: TGTGCCAGCAGCGACCCGGGACACCAGAACACTGAAGCTTTCTTT

d_call: TRBD2
j_call: TRBJ2-7
clone_size: -
v_call: TRBV13
cdr3_aa: CASSFRTSGSYEQYF
cdr3_nt: TGTGCCAGCAGCTTTAGGACTAGCGGGAGTTACGAGCAGTACTTC

d_call: -
j_call: TRBJ2-2
clone_size: many
v_call: TRBV20-1
cdr3_aa: CSAGDRRRKTGELFF
cdr3_nt: TGCAGTGCAGGAGACAGGCGTCGAAAAACCGGGGAGCTGTTTTTT

d_call: -
j_call: TRBJ1-4
clone_size: -
v_call: TRBV18
cdr3_aa: CASSVSATNEKLFF
cdr3_nt: TGTGCCAGCTCGGTTTCAGCAACTAATGAAAAACTGTTTTTT

d_call: -
j_call: TRBJ1-1
clone_size: -
v_call: TRBV5-6
cdr3_aa: CASSWPDTPGIF
cdr3_nt: TGTGCCAGCAGCTGGCCGGATACTCCGGGGATCTTT

d_call: -
j_call: TRBJ1-5
clone_size: many
v_call: TRBV7-2
cdr3_aa: CASSPGGGNQPQHF
cdr3_nt: TGTGCCAGCAGCCCGGGGGGAGGCAATCAGCCCCAGCATTTT

d_call: -
j_call: TRBJ2-5
clone_size: few
v_call: TRBV27
cdr3_aa: CASSSRQGGFGTQYF
cdr3_nt: TGTGCCAGCAGTTCGAGACAGGGAGGTTTCGGGACCCAGTACTTC

d_call: -
j_call: TRBJ2-5
clone_size: many
v_call: TRBV7-2
cdr3_aa: CASSSRSQETQYF
cdr3_nt: TGTGCCAGCAGCTCCCGATCTCAAGAGACCCAGTACTTC

d_call: TRBD1
j_call: TRBJ2-5
clone_size: -
v_call: TRBV4-2
cdr3_aa: CASSQGNPGTGETQYF
cdr3_nt: TGTGCCAGCAGCCAAGGCAACCCTGGGACAGGGGAGACCCAGTACTTC

d_call: -
j_call: TRBJ2-7
clone_size: once
v_call: TRBV6-1
cdr3_aa: CASSGGETLYEQYF
cdr3_nt: TGTGCCAGCAGTGGCGGGGAGACCCTCTACGAGCAGTACTTC